These 3 T cell receptor beta chains came from one sample sequenced in a study of persistence of HIV-infected CD4 T cells. Overlapping HIV-1 Gag 15-mer peptides at 1 ug per peptide per mL were used. Sorted nonresponding memory CD4+ T cells were CD40L-negative, CD69-negative, CD45RO-high. Sequencing used immunoSEQ version 4 in survey mode. Assay: immunoSEQ multiplex PCR; the TCRdb copy retains only in-frame clones and omits some. Here the sample spans over 30,000 clones, 82% being singletons. These receptors have no identified antigens. The sequenced sample was cultured CD4+ T cells from PBMCs, obtained from a patient who received antiretroviral therapy. These receptors were collected from an adult with HIV. The donor label of this sample is uncertain.

The chain is built from TRBV18 and TRBJ2-7; D call uncertain. The CDR3 contains 15 residues. Deletions cut 3 bases from V and 2 bases from J, with 14 bases between. The V gene's germline CDR1 is KGHSH and CDR2 LQKENI. This chain's CDR3 is CASSPPPQPPYEQYF. The CDR3 nucleotides read TGTGCCAGCTCACCGCCCCCACAACCCCCCTACGAGCAGTACTTC.

The rearrangement joins TRBV14 to TRBJ1-1; D is ambiguous. This CDR3 has 13 amino acids. The V gene lost 0 bases and the J gene lost 7 bases, with 9 bases spanning the gap. Germline CDR1 reads SGHDN; CDR2 reads FVKESK. The DNA of the CDR3 is TGTGCCAGCAGCCAAGATCTGGGGAGTGAAGCTTTCTTT. This sequence encodes CASSQDLGSEAFF.

The chain is built from TRBV6-1 and TRBJ1-5; 7 nucleotides agree with TRBD1. The ends lost 6 bases at V and 4 bases at J; junction bases unmatched: 6. CDR1 and CDR2 (germline): MNHNS, SASEGT. This CDR3 is built from 14 residues. This CDR3 is CASRGTVSNQPQHF. CDR3 nucleotides: TGTGCCAGCAGGGGGACAGTCAGTAATCAGCCCCAGCATTTT.